This entry concerns a single TCR beta chain. These data originate in a study of CD8+ T cells in alopecia areata. RNA was isolated and reverse transcribed to cDNA, the sequencing template. Clones were read by immunoSEQ multiplex PCR, and TCRdb kept only the in-frame ones, dropping some. The sample has around 270,000 clones, 58% seen once; the top ten hold about 1.8%. The length of the CDR3 is 14 residues. Germline CDR1 is SGHVS and CDR2 is FNYEAQ. V gave up 3 bases and J gave up 3 bases, with 11 bases separating them. Treatment specified: oral pan-JAK inhibitor, 5-10 mg twice daily. The chain links TRBV7-6 to TRBJ1-1; the D is unclear. This clonotype was sampled from a human donor with alopecia areata. This material consisted of CD4+ T cells sorted from blood, taken at week 24, from a patient treated with tofacitinib. CDR3 sequence (DNA): TGTGCCAGCAGCTTGGTGGATAAAGACACTGAAGCTTTCTTT. It specifies CASSLVDKDTEAFF.